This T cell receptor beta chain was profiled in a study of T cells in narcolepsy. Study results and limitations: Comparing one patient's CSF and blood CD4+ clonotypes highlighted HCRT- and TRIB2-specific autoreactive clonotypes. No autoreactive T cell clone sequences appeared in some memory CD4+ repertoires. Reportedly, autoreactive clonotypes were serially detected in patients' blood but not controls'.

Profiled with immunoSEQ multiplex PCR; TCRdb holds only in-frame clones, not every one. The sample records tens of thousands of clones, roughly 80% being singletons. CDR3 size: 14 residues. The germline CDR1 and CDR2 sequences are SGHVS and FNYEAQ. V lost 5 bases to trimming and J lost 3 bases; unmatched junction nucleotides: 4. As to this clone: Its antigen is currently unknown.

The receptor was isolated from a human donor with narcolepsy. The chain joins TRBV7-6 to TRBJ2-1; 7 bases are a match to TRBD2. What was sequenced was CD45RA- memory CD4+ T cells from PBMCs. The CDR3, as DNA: TGTGCCAGCAGCGCGGGAGAGTTCTACAATGAGCAGTTCTTC. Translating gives CASSAGEFYNEQFF.